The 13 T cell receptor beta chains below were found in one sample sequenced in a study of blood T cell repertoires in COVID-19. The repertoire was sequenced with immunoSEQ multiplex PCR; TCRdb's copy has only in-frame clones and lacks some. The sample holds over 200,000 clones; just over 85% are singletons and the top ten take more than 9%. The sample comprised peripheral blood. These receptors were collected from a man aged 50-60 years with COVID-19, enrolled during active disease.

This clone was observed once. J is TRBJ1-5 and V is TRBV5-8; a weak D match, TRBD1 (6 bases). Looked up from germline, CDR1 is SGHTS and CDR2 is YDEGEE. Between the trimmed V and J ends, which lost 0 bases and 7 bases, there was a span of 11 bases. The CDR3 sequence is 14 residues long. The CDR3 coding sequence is TGTGCCAGCAGCTTGGAACAGGGTATACAGCCCCAGCATTTT. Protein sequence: CASSLEQGIQPQHF.

As DNA, the CDR3 is TGTGCCAGCAGTTCCGGGACTAGCGGGAGGGGCTCCTACGAGCAGTACTTC. Translating gives CASSSGTSGRGSYEQYF. The chain is built from TRBV27 and TRBJ2-7; 16 bases agree with TRBD2. Germline V lookup: CDR1 MNHEY, CDR2 SMNVEV (reference sequence). This CDR3 region has 17 residues. Trimming took 4 bases from V and 0 from J; bases not matched to a gene: 3.

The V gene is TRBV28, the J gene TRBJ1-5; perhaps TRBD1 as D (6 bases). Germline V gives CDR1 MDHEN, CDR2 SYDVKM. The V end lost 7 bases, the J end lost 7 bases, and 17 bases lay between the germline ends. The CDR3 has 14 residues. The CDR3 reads CASTRGGLNQPQHF. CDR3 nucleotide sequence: TGTGCCAGCACCCGAGGGGGTTTAAACCAGCCCCAGCATTTT.

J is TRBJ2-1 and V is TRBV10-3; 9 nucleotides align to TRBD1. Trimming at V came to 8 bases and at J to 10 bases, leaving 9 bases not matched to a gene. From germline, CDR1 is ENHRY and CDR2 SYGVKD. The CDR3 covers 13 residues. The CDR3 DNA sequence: TGTGCCATCCGACAGGGGGAGCTTCTGGAGCAGTTCTTC. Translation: CAIRQGELLEQFF.

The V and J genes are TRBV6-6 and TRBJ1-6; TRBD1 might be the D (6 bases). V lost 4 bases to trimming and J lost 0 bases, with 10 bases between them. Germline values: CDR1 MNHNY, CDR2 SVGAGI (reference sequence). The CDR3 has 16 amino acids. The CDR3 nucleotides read TGTGCCAGCAGTTTAGACAGGAACTCCTATAATTCACCCCTCCACTTT. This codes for CASSLDRNSYNSPLHF.

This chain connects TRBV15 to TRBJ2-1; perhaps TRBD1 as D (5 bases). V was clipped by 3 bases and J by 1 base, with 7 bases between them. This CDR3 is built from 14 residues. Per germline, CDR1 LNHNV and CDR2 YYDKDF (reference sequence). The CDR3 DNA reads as TGTGCCACCAGCAGCAGGGATTCCTACAATGAGCAGTTCTTC. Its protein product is CATSSRDSYNEQFF.

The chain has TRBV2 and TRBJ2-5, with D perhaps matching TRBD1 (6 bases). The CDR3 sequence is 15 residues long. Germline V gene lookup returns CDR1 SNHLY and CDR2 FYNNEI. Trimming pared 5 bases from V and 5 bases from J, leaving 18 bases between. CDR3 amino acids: CASSRNDRLRETQYF. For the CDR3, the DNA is TGTGCCAGCAGTAGGAATGACAGGTTGAGGGAGACCCAGTACTTC.

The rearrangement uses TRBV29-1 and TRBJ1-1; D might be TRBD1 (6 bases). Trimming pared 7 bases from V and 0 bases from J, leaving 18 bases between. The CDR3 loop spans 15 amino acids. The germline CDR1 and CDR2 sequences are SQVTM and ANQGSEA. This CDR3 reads CSGTGTSSLNTEAFF. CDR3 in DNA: TGCAGCGGTACAGGGACTAGTTCCTTGAACACTGAAGCTTTCTTT.

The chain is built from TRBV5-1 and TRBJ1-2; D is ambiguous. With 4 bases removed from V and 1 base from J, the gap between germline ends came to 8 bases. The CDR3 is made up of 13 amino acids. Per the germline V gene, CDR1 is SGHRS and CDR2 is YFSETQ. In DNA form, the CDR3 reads TGCGCCAGCAGCCCGCAGGTTAACTATGGCTACACCTTC. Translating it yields CASSPQVNYGYTF.

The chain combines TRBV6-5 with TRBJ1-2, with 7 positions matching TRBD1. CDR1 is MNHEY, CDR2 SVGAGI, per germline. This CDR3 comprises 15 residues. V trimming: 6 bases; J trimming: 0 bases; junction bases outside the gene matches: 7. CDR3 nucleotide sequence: TGTGCCAGCAGACAGACAGGGTCAGCTAACTATGGCTACACCTTC. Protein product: CASRQTGSANYGYTF.

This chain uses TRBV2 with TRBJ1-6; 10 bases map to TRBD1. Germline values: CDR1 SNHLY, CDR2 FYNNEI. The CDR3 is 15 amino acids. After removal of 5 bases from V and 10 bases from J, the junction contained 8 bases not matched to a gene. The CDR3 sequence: CASSLGQGWGSPLHF. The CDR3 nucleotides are TGTGCCAGCAGTTTGGGACAGGGGTGGGGATCACCCCTCCACTTT.

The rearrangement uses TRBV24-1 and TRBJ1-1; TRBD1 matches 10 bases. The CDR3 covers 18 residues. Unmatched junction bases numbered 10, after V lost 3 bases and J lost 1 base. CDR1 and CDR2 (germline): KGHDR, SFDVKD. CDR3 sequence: CATSDDRGRGSWNTEAFF. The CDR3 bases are TGTGCCACCAGTGATGACAGGGGGCGAGGTAGCTGGAACACTGAAGCTTTCTTT.

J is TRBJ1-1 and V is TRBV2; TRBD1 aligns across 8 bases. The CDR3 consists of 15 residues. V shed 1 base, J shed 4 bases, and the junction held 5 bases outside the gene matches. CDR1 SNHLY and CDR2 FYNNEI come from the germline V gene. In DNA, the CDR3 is TGTGCCAGCAGTGAAGTCGCACAGGGGGGCACTGAAGCTTTCTTT. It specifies CASSEVAQGGTEAFF.